This is a list of T cell receptor beta chains from one sample in a study of T cells in Graves' hyperthyroidism and ophthalmopathy. TCRdb reanalysed the multiplex PCR reads using MiXCR and keeps one entry per CDR3 protein. The data show 300,000 to 500,000 distinct CDR3 sequences, over 12% seen once. The material sequenced was blood. These TCRs come from a man aged 45 to 65 with Graves' ophthalmopathy. Each CDR3 is given with its conserved first and last residue. The D gene is left open where the match is weak. The size entry is marked missing in some rows and otherwise reads once, few, many or a size class.

v_call: TRBV10-3
clone_size: many
cdr3_length: 14
d_call: TRBD1
j_call: TRBJ2-5
cdr3_nt: TGTGCCATCAGGGCTACAGGGGATCGGGAGACCCAGTACTTC
cdr3_aa: CAIRATGDRETQYF

v_call: TRBV19
clone_size: once
cdr3_length: 14
d_call: NA
j_call: TRBJ2-3
cdr3_nt: TGTGCCAGTAGTCCAGGGGTGATTGCAGATACGCAGTATTTT
cdr3_aa: CASSPGVIADTQYF

v_call: TRBV20-1
clone_size: NA
cdr3_length: 12
d_call: NA
j_call: TRBJ2-2
cdr3_nt: TGCAGTGCTCCCTCTGGAACCGGGGAGCTGTCTTTT
cdr3_aa: CSAPSGTGELSF

v_call: TRBV5-4
clone_size: few
cdr3_length: 16
d_call: TRBD1
j_call: TRBJ2-2
cdr3_nt: TGTGCCAGCAGAACAAGACAGGGGTCGAACACCGGGGAGCTGTTTTTT
cdr3_aa: CASRTRQGSNTGELFF

v_call: TRBV20-1
clone_size: many
cdr3_length: 13
d_call: NA
j_call: TRBJ2-1
cdr3_nt: TGCAGTGCTAGGGGCCCGGCCGCCGATGAGCAGTTCTTC
cdr3_aa: CSARGPAADEQFF

v_call: TRBV5-8
clone_size: NA
cdr3_length: 16
d_call: NA
j_call: TRBJ2-1
cdr3_nt: TGTGCCAGCAGCGGAAGGGAGGCCCGCTCCTACAATGAGCAGTTCTTC
cdr3_aa: CASSGREARSYNEQFF

v_call: TRBV29-1
clone_size: many
cdr3_length: 14
d_call: NA
j_call: TRBJ2-1
cdr3_nt: TGCAGCGTTGAGTTCCCACAGGTCTACAATGAGCAGTTCTTC
cdr3_aa: CSVEFPQVYNEQFF

v_call: TRBV15
clone_size: NA
cdr3_length: 15
d_call: TRBD1
j_call: TRBJ2-7
cdr3_nt: TGTGCCACCAGCGGTTTTTATGGGACAGGGGGCGAGCAGTACTTC
cdr3_aa: CATSGFYGTGGEQYF

v_call: TRBV7-2
clone_size: many
cdr3_length: 15
d_call: NA
j_call: TRBJ1-6
cdr3_nt: TGTGCCAGCAGCTTAGTTCTCGGCGCGGGATCACCCCTCCACTTT
cdr3_aa: CASSLVLGAGSPLHF

v_call: TRBV20-1
clone_size: few
cdr3_length: 15
d_call: NA
j_call: TRBJ2-4
cdr3_nt: TGCAGTGCTAGAGATAAATGGGGAAGCAAAAACATTCAGTACTTC
cdr3_aa: CSARDKWGSKNIQYF

v_call: TRBV29-1
clone_size: NA
cdr3_length: 11
d_call: NA
j_call: TRBJ2-7
cdr3_nt: TGCAGCGTTCGAAGTGCCTACGAGCAGTACTTC
cdr3_aa: CSVRSAYEQYF

v_call: TRBV24-1
clone_size: many
cdr3_length: 14
d_call: NA
j_call: TRBJ2-5
cdr3_nt: TGTGCCACCAGTGATTTCTTAGGGAAAGAGACCCAGTACTTC
cdr3_aa: CATSDFLGKETQYF

v_call: TRBV6-1
clone_size: many
cdr3_length: 14
d_call: NA
j_call: TRBJ2-7
cdr3_nt: TGTGCCAGCAGGATCTCCTGGCGGACCTACGAGCAGTACTTC
cdr3_aa: CASRISWRTYEQYF

v_call: TRBV2
clone_size: many
cdr3_length: 18
d_call: TRBD1
j_call: TRBJ2-7
cdr3_nt: TGTGCCAGCAGAGCCCGAAGGTTTAGACAGGGTGGCTCCTACGAGCAGTACTTC
cdr3_aa: CASRARRFRQGGSYEQYF

v_call: TRBV30
clone_size: many
cdr3_length: 15
d_call: NA
j_call: TRBJ1-5
cdr3_nt: TGTGCCTGGAGTCTCGGGGGTAGTAGCAATCAGCCCCAGCATTTT
cdr3_aa: CAWSLGGSSNQPQHF

v_call: TRBV7-2
clone_size: many
cdr3_length: 14
d_call: TRBD1
j_call: TRBJ2-3
cdr3_nt: TGTGCCAGCAGCTTAGCGGGGACAGGGAATACGCAGTATTTT
cdr3_aa: CASSLAGTGNTQYF

v_call: TRBV20-1
clone_size: many
cdr3_length: 15
d_call: TRBD1
j_call: TRBJ1-6
cdr3_nt: TGCAGTGCTAGGACAACAGGGGGTAGGAATTCACCCCTCCACTTT
cdr3_aa: CSARTTGGRNSPLHF

v_call: TRBV2
clone_size: many
cdr3_length: 16
d_call: TRBD1
j_call: TRBJ2-7
cdr3_nt: TGTGCCAGCGACCCCGAGTCCCGACAGGGATCCTACGAGCAGTACTTC
cdr3_aa: CASDPESRQGSYEQYF

v_call: TRBV5-1
clone_size: few
cdr3_length: 14
d_call: TRBD1
j_call: TRBJ1-4
cdr3_nt: TGCGCCAGCAGCAGGACAGGGGGCGATGAAAAACTGTTTTTT
cdr3_aa: CASSRTGGDEKLFF

v_call: TRBV3-1
clone_size: NA
cdr3_length: 16
d_call: TRBD2
j_call: TRBJ2-1
cdr3_nt: TGTGCCAGCAGCCAAGGGACTAGCGGGGCTAACAATGAGCAGTTCTTC
cdr3_aa: CASSQGTSGANNEQFF

v_call: TRBV30
clone_size: many
cdr3_length: 15
d_call: NA
j_call: TRBJ1-2
cdr3_nt: TGTGCCTGGAGTGTGAGACAATTTTCCCGGCTTTTCTACACCTTC
cdr3_aa: CAWSVRQFSRLFYTF

v_call: TRBV5-1
clone_size: NA
cdr3_length: 15
d_call: TRBD2
j_call: TRBJ2-5
cdr3_nt: TGCGCCAGCAGCTTGGTGGGGGGGACGGAAGAGACCCAGTACTTC
cdr3_aa: CASSLVGGTEETQYF

v_call: TRBV27
clone_size: NA
cdr3_length: 14
d_call: NA
j_call: TRBJ1-1
cdr3_nt: TGTGCCAGCAGTTTGGGACCGCTGAACACTGAAGCTTTCTTT
cdr3_aa: CASSLGPLNTEAFF

v_call: TRBV5-1
clone_size: many
cdr3_length: 16
d_call: TRBD1
j_call: TRBJ1-1
cdr3_nt: TGCGCCAGCAGTGGGACAGGGGGGATGCTGAACACTGAAGCTTTCTTT
cdr3_aa: CASSGTGGMLNTEAFF

v_call: TRBV4-2
clone_size: few
cdr3_length: 17
d_call: NA
j_call: TRBJ2-3
cdr3_nt: TGTGCCAGCAGCCGAGGGACACGGGACCGTCGCACAGATACGCAGTATTTT
cdr3_aa: CASSRGTRDRRTDTQYF

v_call: TRBV4-2
clone_size: many
cdr3_length: 13
d_call: NA
j_call: TRBJ2-5
cdr3_nt: TGTGCCAGCAAACGAGGGAAAGAAGAGACCCAGTACTTC
cdr3_aa: CASKRGKEETQYF

v_call: TRBV6-1
clone_size: many
cdr3_length: 15
d_call: TRBD1
j_call: TRBJ2-1
cdr3_nt: TGTGCCACCTTGACCCGGGACAGATCCTACAATGAGCAGTTCTTC
cdr3_aa: CATLTRDRSYNEQFF

v_call: TRBV2
clone_size: many
cdr3_length: 13
d_call: NA
j_call: TRBJ2-7
cdr3_nt: TGTGCCAGCAGTGACTATCAATCCTACGAGCAGTACTTC
cdr3_aa: CASSDYQSYEQYF

v_call: TRBV3-1
clone_size: many
cdr3_length: 15
d_call: TRBD2
j_call: TRBJ2-7
cdr3_nt: TGTGCCAGCAGCCCTGCTTTAGCGGGATCCCACGAGCAGTACTTC
cdr3_aa: CASSPALAGSHEQYF

v_call: TRBV28
clone_size: many
cdr3_length: 12
d_call: NA
j_call: TRBJ2-2
cdr3_nt: TGTGCCAGCAGTTCGTTAACCGGGGAGCTGTTTTTT
cdr3_aa: CASSSLTGELFF

v_call: TRBV20-1
clone_size: many
cdr3_length: 15
d_call: TRBD1
j_call: TRBJ2-5
cdr3_nt: TGCAGTGCTCGAAGTCGGCAGGGGGCAGGGGAGACCCAGTACTTC
cdr3_aa: CSARSRQGAGETQYF

v_call: TRBV2
clone_size: few
cdr3_length: 12
d_call: NA
j_call: TRBJ2-7
cdr3_nt: TGTGCCAGCAGTGAAGGGGACTACGAGCAGTACTTC
cdr3_aa: CASSEGDYEQYF

v_call: TRBV20-1
clone_size: few
cdr3_length: 18
d_call: TRBD2
j_call: TRBJ2-6
cdr3_nt: TGCAGTGCTAGATTCGCGGGAGGACGCAGCTCTGGGGCCAACGTCCTGACTTTC
cdr3_aa: CSARFAGGRSSGANVLTF

v_call: TRBV2
clone_size: many
cdr3_length: 15
d_call: TRBD2
j_call: TRBJ2-3
cdr3_nt: TGTGCCAGCAGTGCTAGAGCGGGAAGCACAGATACGCAGTATTTT
cdr3_aa: CASSARAGSTDTQYF

v_call: TRBV15
clone_size: few
cdr3_length: 13
d_call: NA
j_call: TRBJ2-5
cdr3_nt: TGTGCCACCAGCAGAGATTCCAAAGAGACCCAGTACTTC
cdr3_aa: CATSRDSKETQYF

v_call: TRBV7-8
clone_size: NA
cdr3_length: 16
d_call: TRBD1
j_call: TRBJ2-2
cdr3_nt: TGTGCCAGCAGCCCGTGGCAGGGACAGGGGGCCGGGGAGCTGTTTTTT
cdr3_aa: CASSPWQGQGAGELFF

v_call: TRBV30
clone_size: many
cdr3_length: 14
d_call: NA
j_call: TRBJ1-5
cdr3_nt: TGTGCCTGGAGTGTCGTTCTTCGGGGGCAGCCCCAGCATTTT
cdr3_aa: CAWSVVLRGQPQHF

v_call: TRBV20-1
clone_size: many
cdr3_length: 13
d_call: NA
j_call: TRBJ2-7
cdr3_nt: TGCAGTGCTAGCGGGGTTTCGGACTACGAGCAGTACTTC
cdr3_aa: CSASGVSDYEQYF

v_call: TRBV7-9
clone_size: NA
cdr3_length: 14
d_call: NA
j_call: TRBJ2-7
cdr3_nt: TGTGCCAGCAGGACGAATCTACAGGGAGTTGGGCAGTACTTC
cdr3_aa: CASRTNLQGVGQYF

v_call: TRBV5-1
clone_size: once
cdr3_length: 14
d_call: TRBD1
j_call: TRBJ1-1
cdr3_nt: TGCGCCAGCAGCTTGGGGACAGGGAGGGCTGAAGCTTTCTTT
cdr3_aa: CASSLGTGRAEAFF

v_call: TRBV27
clone_size: few
cdr3_length: 14
d_call: NA
j_call: TRBJ2-7
cdr3_nt: TGTGCCAGCAGTTTAAAGCGGACCTCCTACGAGCAGTACTTC
cdr3_aa: CASSLKRTSYEQYF

v_call: TRBV20-1
clone_size: many
cdr3_length: 13
d_call: TRBD1
j_call: TRBJ2-7
cdr3_nt: TGCAGTGCGGGACAGGTAGCCACCTACGAGCAGTACTTC
cdr3_aa: CSAGQVATYEQYF

v_call: TRBV6-1
clone_size: NA
cdr3_length: 16
d_call: NA
j_call: TRBJ1-1
cdr3_nt: TGTGCCAGCAGTGCACCGTACGGGGGCGTAGGGACTGAAGCTTTCTTT
cdr3_aa: CASSAPYGGVGTEAFF

v_call: TRBV20-1
clone_size: many
cdr3_length: 16
d_call: NA
j_call: TRBJ1-6
cdr3_nt: TGCAGTGCTAGACCTCTAAACAGGGACGATAATTCACCCCTCCACTTT
cdr3_aa: CSARPLNRDDNSPLHF

v_call: TRBV19
clone_size: few
cdr3_length: 15
d_call: TRBD1
j_call: TRBJ2-3
cdr3_nt: TGTGCCAGTATGTCTATGGGACAGGGGTTAGATACGCAGTATTTT
cdr3_aa: CASMSMGQGLDTQYF